This TCR beta chain was identified in a study of OX40 agonist ivuxolimab in advanced cancers. On the study more broadly: Dosing consisted of intravenous ivuxolimab at 0.01 to 10 mg/kg every 2 weeks. Patients with hepatocellular carcinoma, melanoma, renal cell or head and neck cancer made up the dose-escalation patients. Study-wide findings and caveats: What antigens the expanded peripheral T cells recognized was never established. Dose levels from 0.1 to 3.0 mg/kg saw CD4+ and CD8+ blood T cells expand clonally by week 6.

CDR1 is GTSNPN and CDR2 is SVGIG in the germline V gene (reference sequence). The CDR3 has 14 amino acids. The V segment lost 3 bases and the J segment 6 bases; nucleotides outside the gene matches: 9. Some clones are missing from TCRdb's copy, which holds only in-frame ones; the method was immunoSEQ multiplex PCR. The sample lists 14,000 or so clones; about 93% were seen once. By share, this clone counts as medium-sized. Its antigen is not known. J is TRBJ2-7 and V is TRBV30; 9 bases fit TRBD1. The sequences come from CD4+ or CD8+ T cells sorted from blood, collected in a trial of the OX40 agonist ivuxolimab. The clonotype originates from an adult with an advanced solid tumor such as melanoma, head and neck, liver or kidney cancer. Here the CDR3 reads CAWSTGTGSAEQYF. The DNA for the CDR3 is TGTGCCTGGAGCACCGGGACAGGGAGTGCCGAGCAGTACTTC.